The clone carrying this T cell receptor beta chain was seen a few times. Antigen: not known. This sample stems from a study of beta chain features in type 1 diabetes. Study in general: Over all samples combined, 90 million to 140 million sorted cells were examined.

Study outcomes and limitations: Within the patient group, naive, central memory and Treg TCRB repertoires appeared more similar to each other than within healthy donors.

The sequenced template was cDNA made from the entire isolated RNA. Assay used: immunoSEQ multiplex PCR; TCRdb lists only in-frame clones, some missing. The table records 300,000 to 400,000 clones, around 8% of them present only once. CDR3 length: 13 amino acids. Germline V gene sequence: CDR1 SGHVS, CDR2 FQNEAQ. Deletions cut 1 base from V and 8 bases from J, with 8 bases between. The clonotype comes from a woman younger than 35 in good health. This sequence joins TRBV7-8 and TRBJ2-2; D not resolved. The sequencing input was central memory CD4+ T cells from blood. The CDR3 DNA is TGTGCCAGCAGCTTAGAGAATTCTGGGGAGCTGTTTTTT. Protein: CASSLENSGELFF.